One and the same sample provided the 32 T cell receptor beta chains below, sequenced in a study of early T cells in non-severe SARS-CoV-2 infection. TCRdb redid the calling of the 5' RACE reads with MiXCR, one entry per CDR3 protein. The sample holds roughly 83,000 distinct CDR3 sequences, approximately 12% seen once. The sample here was whole blood, taken at baseline. The receptor set was obtained from an adult who was a healthcare worker with PCR-confirmed SARS-CoV-2 infection or an uninfected control (not recorded which).

V gene TRBV29-1 combines with J gene TRBJ1-1; D is undetermined. The germline gives CDR1 SQVTM, CDR2 ANQGSEA. The CDR3 spans 12 residues. The V end lost 6 bases, the J end lost 8 bases, and 16 bases lay between the germline ends. The CDR3 loop is CSVLTRREEAFF. CDR3 nucleotide sequence: TGCAGCGTCCTAACTCGGAGGGAGGAAGCTTTCTTT.

CDR3 loop: CASSRPSGDSYNEQFF. The CDR3 DNA reads as TGTGCCAGCTCAAGGCCTAGCGGGGATTCCTACAATGAGCAGTTCTTC. The rearrangement uses TRBV18 and TRBJ2-1; 9 bases fit TRBD2. CDR3 length equals 16 residues. After removal of 5 bases from V and 1 base from J, the junction contained 6 bases not matched to a gene. Germline V gene data show CDR1 as KGHSH and CDR2 as LQKENI.

The V gene is TRBV14, the J gene TRBJ2-2, with 8 bases fitting TRBD1. CDR3 length: 18 amino acids. V gave up 1 base and J gave up 7 bases; unmatched junction bases: 14. Per the germline V gene, CDR1 is SGHDN and CDR2 is FVKESK. The CDR3 is CASSQGIPGQAFIGELFF. Written as DNA, the CDR3 is TGTGCCAGCAGCCAAGGAATTCCGGGACAGGCTTTCATCGGGGAGCTGTTTTTT.

This clonotype was counted between two and nine times. The chain employs TRBV7-2 and TRBJ2-2, with D possibly matching TRBD2 (6 bases). The CDR3 totals 16 residues. Trimming pared 4 bases from V and 4 bases from J, leaving 16 bases between. Germline assignment: CDR1 SGHTA and CDR2 FQGNSA. This CDR3 reads CASSSPRGLSTGELFF. As DNA, the CDR3 is TGTGCCAGCAGCTCGCCCCGGGGACTTAGCACCGGGGAGCTGTTTTTT.

The V call is TRBV11-2, the J call TRBJ2-7, with D possibly TRBD2 on 5 matching bases. Germline V gives CDR1 SGHAT, CDR2 FQNNGV. V lost 3 bases and J 5 bases, leaving 8 bases between the germline ends. This CDR3 is 12 amino acids long. CDR3 protein: CASSFSGNEQYF. The CDR3 region has the DNA TGTGCCAGCAGCTTCAGCGGCAACGAGCAGTACTTC.

This clonotype was seen many times. The chain combines TRBV6-5 with TRBJ1-4; D perhaps matches TRBD1 (5 bases). There are 11 residues in the CDR3. Germline assignment: CDR1 MNHEY and CDR2 SVGAGI. V was trimmed by 8 bases and J by 9 bases, leaving 10 bases between them. The CDR3 region is CASGTGKKLFF. CDR3 bases: TGTGCCAGCGGCACAGGAAAAAAACTGTTTTTT.

DNA of the CDR3: TGCGCCAGCAGACCCGTTCAAAACCCCTACGAGCAGTACTTC. Residues: CASRPVQNPYEQYF. The chain has TRBV5-1 and TRBJ2-7; D call uncertain. This CDR3 has 14 residues. CDR1 and CDR2 from the germline V gene are SGHRS and YFSETQ. V lost 5 bases and J 2 bases, leaving 14 bases between the germline ends.

The gene calls are TRBV6-6 and TRBJ1-1; D not certain. Trimming took off 4 bases at V and 1 base at J, with 10 bases between the two ends. Germline V gives CDR1 MNHNY, CDR2 SVGAGI (reference sequence). CDR3 length equals 14 residues. This CDR3 is CASSSGDKNTEAFF. CDR3 sequence (DNA): TGTGCCAGCAGTTCCGGGGATAAGAACACTGAAGCTTTCTTT.

Here the CDR3 reads CASSLPRLGSSYEQYF. CDR3 coding DNA: TGTGCCAGCAGTTTACCTCGGCTGGGATCCTCCTACGAGCAGTACTTC. The chain uses TRBV28 and TRBJ2-7; no clear D gene. Germline-derived CDR1 and CDR2 are MDHEN and SYDVKM. The CDR3 runs to 16 residues. Trimming shortened V by 2 bases and J by 0 bases, and 14 bases separated the two germline ends.

V usage is TRBV20-1 and J usage is TRBJ2-7; D may be TRBD2 (6 bases). There are 13 residues in the CDR3. V was shortened by 8 bases and J by 0 bases, with 14 bases between the two germline ends. The germline V gene has CDR1 DFQATT and CDR2 SNEGSKA (reference sequence). CDR3 bases: TGCAGTTCCCGGGACTCCCGCTCCTACGAGCAGTACTTC. Translated: CSSRDSRSYEQYF.

This sequence joins TRBV10-2 and TRBJ2-5, with 8 bases aligning to TRBD2. V was pared by 0 bases and J by 0 bases, with 15 bases of the junction left unmatched. The length of the CDR3 is 20 residues. Germline CDR1 reads WSHSY; CDR2 reads SAAADI. The CDR3 region has the DNA TGCGCCAGCAGTGAGTCGCCGAGCAGCTGGACTAGCTCGTACCAAGAGACCCAGTACTTC. This sequence encodes CASSESPSSWTSSYQETQYF.

The V and J genes are TRBV3-1 and TRBJ2-7; D remains unclear. CDR3 length: 13 residues. V dropped 5 bases and J dropped 6 bases, with 14 bases sitting between them. Germline lookup yields CDR1 LGHDT and CDR2 YNNKEL (reference sequence). The CDR3 coding sequence is TGTGCCAGCAGCGTCGTAAAGGGCGGCGAGCAGTACTTC. Protein sequence: CASSVVKGGEQYF.

This clonotype was picked up many times. The V call is TRBV4-1, the J call TRBJ2-4, with TRBD1 identical over 7 bases. CDR3 size: 14 residues. Germline loops: CDR1 MGHRA, CDR2 YSYEKL. The ends lost 5 bases at V and 1 base at J; junction bases unmatched: 2. CDR3 sequence: CASSVQGAKNIQYF. In DNA, the CDR3 is TGCGCCAGCAGCGTACAGGGGGCCAAAAACATTCAGTACTTC.

The chain carries TRBV19 and TRBJ1-6; D is undetermined. This CDR3 is built from 15 residues. Germline lookup yields CDR1 LNHDA and CDR2 SQIVND (reference sequence). With 1 base removed from V and 5 bases from J, the gap between germline ends came to 9 bases. The CDR3 reads CASSIAGGNNSPLHF. In DNA form, the CDR3 reads TGTGCCAGTAGTATAGCGGGCGGGAATAATTCACCCCTCCACTTT.

This clonotype was counted ten times or more. The chain uses TRBV14 and TRBJ2-7; 9 nucleotides align to TRBD1. J lost 2 bases, V lost 4 bases, and 6 bases had no gene match. CDR1 and CDR2 (germline): SGHDN, FVKESK. CDR3 size: 15 residues. CDR3 region: CASSPYRGPAYEQYF. The DNA of the CDR3 is TGTGCCAGCAGCCCCTACAGGGGGCCTGCCTACGAGCAGTACTTC.

This clonotype showed up just once. CDR3 loop: CASSSPRRTSDTQYF. The CDR3 DNA is TGTGCCAGCAGTTCACCCCGGAGGACTTCAGATACGCAGTATTTT. The chain employs TRBV27 and TRBJ2-3; D is perhaps TRBD2 (5 bases). Trimming shortened V by 4 bases and J by 4 bases, and 15 bases separated the two germline ends. The CDR3 has 15 amino acids. Germline lookup yields CDR1 MNHEY and CDR2 SMNVEV (reference sequence).

The rearrangement uses TRBV24-1 and TRBJ2-2; TRBD1 matches 9 bases. Per the germline V gene, CDR1 is KGHDR and CDR2 is SFDVKD. The CDR3 runs to 16 residues. The V segment lost 4 bases and the J segment 3 bases; nucleotides outside the gene matches: 5. CDR3 sequence (DNA): TGTGCCACCAGTGAGAAACAGGGGGCCGACACCGGGGAGCTGTTTTTT. It specifies CATSEKQGADTGELFF.

In regard to this clonotype: This may stem from a read error, because a much larger clone lies one nucleotide away. This chain joins TRBV10-3 and TRBJ2-5; D unresolved. Trimming pared 3 bases from V and 1 base from J, leaving 0 bases between. The CDR3 spans 11 residues. Germline V lookup: CDR1 ENHRY, CDR2 SYGVKD. CDR3 DNA: TGTGCCATCAGTGACCAAGAGACCCAGTACTTC. Its translation: CAISDQETQYF.

The chain carries TRBV5-1 and TRBJ2-7, with a weak D call TRBD1 (5 bases). The length of the CDR3 is 15 residues. V was trimmed by 4 bases and J by 2 bases, leaving 16 bases between them. Per the germline V gene, CDR1 is SGHRS and CDR2 is YFSETQ. The chain's CDR3 is CASSRHLRQTYEQYF. The CDR3 bases are TGCGCCAGCAGCCGACATTTGAGACAGACCTACGAGCAGTACTTC.

DNA for the CDR3: TGTGCCAGCAGCCGACGGACTAGCGGGGGGTCCAGACCAGATACGCAGTATTTT. This codes for CASSRRTSGGSRPDTQYF. This rearrangement joins TRBV7-2 to TRBJ2-3; TRBD2 matches 14 bases. Germline CDR1 and CDR2: SGHTA and FQGNSA. The CDR3 has 18 residues. The V gene end was trimmed by 5 bases and the J gene end by 4 bases; junction bases not matched to a gene: 11.

The chain joins TRBV6-6 to TRBJ2-7; weak D call: TRBD1 (6 bases). CDR1 is MNHNY and CDR2 is SVGAGI in the germline V gene (reference sequence). CDR3 length equals 17 residues. With 4 bases removed from V and 2 bases from J, the gap between germline ends came to 21 bases. This CDR3 reads CASSLGITGLVPYEQYF. CDR3 nucleotide sequence: TGTGCCAGCAGTTTAGGTATTACAGGGTTAGTACCCTACGAGCAGTACTTC.

This clonotype was observed at least ten times. The chain's CDR3 is CASSPTGVNNEQFF. The CDR3 nucleotides read TGTGCCAGCAGCCCAACAGGGGTGAACAATGAGCAGTTCTTC. The chain recombines TRBV7-9 with TRBJ2-1; 7 bases map to TRBD1. Germline assignment: CDR1 SEHNR and CDR2 FQNEAQ (reference sequence). The length of the CDR3 is 14 residues. V shed 5 bases, J shed 5 bases, and the junction held 6 bases outside the gene matches. Filled out from reference TRBV7-9 and TRBJ2-1, the complete variable domain reads DTGVSQNPRHKITKRGQNVTFRCDPISEHNRLYWYRQTLGQGPEFLTYFQNEAQLEKSRLLSDRFSAERPKGSFSTLEIQRTEQGDSAMYLCASSPTGVNNEQFFGPGTRLTVL.

This clonotype turned up a few times. In nucleotides, the CDR3 is TGCGCCAGCAGCTGGCAGGGAAATGAAGCTTTCTTT. It is translated as CASSWQGNEAFF. This sequence joins TRBV5-1 and TRBJ1-1, with a weak D call TRBD1 (5 bases). CDR3 size: 12 residues. Germline loops: CDR1 SGHRS, CDR2 YFSETQ. The V and J ends lost 3 bases and 7 bases respectively, with 10 bases between them.

This clonotype was observed a few times. The V call is TRBV28, the J call TRBJ1-1; 9 nucleotides line up with TRBD1. Germline-derived CDR1 and CDR2 are MDHEN and SYDVKM. The CDR3 spans 14 residues. V was pared by 8 bases and J by 0 bases, with 4 bases of the junction left unmatched. CDR3: CASEQGAMNTEAFF. The CDR3, as DNA: TGTGCCAGCGAACAGGGGGCCATGAACACTGAAGCTTTCTTT.

This clonotype was observed many times. The rearrangement uses TRBV7-8 and TRBJ1-1; D possibly corresponds to TRBD1 (6 bases). V lost 3 bases to trimming and J lost 5 bases, with 10 bases between them. CDR3 length: 13 amino acids. CDR1 and CDR2 from the germline V gene are SGHVS and FQNEAQ. In DNA form, the CDR3 reads TGTGCCAGCAGCTTTGACAGGACAACTGAAGCTTTCTTT. It specifies CASSFDRTTEAFF.

This clonotype was observed many times. V and J are TRBV2 and TRBJ1-6; 9 bases map to TRBD1. The germline CDR1 and CDR2 sequences are SNHLY and FYNNEI. With 6 bases clipped from V and 9 bases from J, the junction kept 6 bases outside the gene matches. The CDR3 is made up of 14 amino acids. CDR3 sequence (DNA): TGTGCCAGCAGACCGGGACAGGGAGGTTCACCCCTCCACTTT. Amino acids: CASRPGQGGSPLHF.

The gene calls are TRBV7-6 and TRBJ2-2, with unresolved D. Deletions cut 4 bases from V and 5 bases from J, with 23 bases between. The germline CDR1 and CDR2 sequences are SGHVS and FNYEAQ. The CDR3 length is 18 residues. In DNA, the CDR3 is TGTGCCAGCAGCTCCCCAACCCTGCAGCCAAGGCGAACCGGGGAGCTGTTTTTT. As protein: CASSSPTLQPRRTGELFF.

V is TRBV18 and J is TRBJ2-7, with 8 bases lining up with TRBD2. The CDR3 has 14 residues. The germline V gene has CDR1 KGHSH and CDR2 LQKENI. V shed 0 bases and J 2 bases; nucleotides not matched to a gene: 0. CDR3 amino acids: CASSPPGLAYEQYF. DNA for the CDR3: TGTGCCAGCTCACCACCGGGACTAGCCTACGAGCAGTACTTC.

In its sample, this clonotype was seen a few times. The chain is built from TRBV5-1 and TRBJ2-1, with 8 bases matching TRBD2. Germline loops: CDR1 SGHRS, CDR2 YFSETQ. After removal of 4 bases from V and 5 bases from J, the junction contained 8 bases not matched to a gene. The CDR3 extends over 15 amino acids. The CDR3 bases are TGCGCCAGCAGCCGAGTGATAGCGGGAAACAATGAGCAGTTCTTC. It specifies CASSRVIAGNNEQFF.

This clonotype was picked up a small number of times. The CDR3 region has the DNA TGCAGTGCTAACGGACCGGTAAACACCGGGGAGCTGTTTTTT. This translates into CSANGPVNTGELFF. The genes are TRBV20-1 and TRBJ2-2, with unresolved D. CDR1 is DFQATT, CDR2 SNEGSKA, per germline (reference sequence). The CDR3 spans 14 residues. The V and J ends lost 4 bases and 2 bases respectively, with 11 bases between them.

This clonotype occurred a few times. This chain uses TRBV27 with TRBJ2-2; a possible D gene is TRBD1 (6 bases). The germline V and J ends were trimmed by 6 bases and 4 bases, with 21 bases remaining between them. The V gene's germline CDR1 is MNHEY and CDR2 SMNVEV (reference sequence). The length of the CDR3 is 17 residues. The CDR3 region is CASSLGLQGRGTGELFF. The CDR3, as DNA: TGTGCCAGCAGCCTGGGGTTACAGGGCCGCGGCACCGGGGAGCTGTTTTTT.

This chain connects TRBV15 to TRBJ1-1, with a tentative D call TRBD1 (5 bases). Trimming shortened V by 5 bases and J by 1 base, and 11 bases separated the two germline ends. This CDR3 region has 14 residues. Per germline, CDR1 LNHNV and CDR2 YYDKDF (reference sequence). CDR3 in amino acids: CATSAGRANTEAFF. The CDR3 DNA reads TGTGCCACCAGCGCGGGACGGGCGAACACTGAAGCTTTCTTT.